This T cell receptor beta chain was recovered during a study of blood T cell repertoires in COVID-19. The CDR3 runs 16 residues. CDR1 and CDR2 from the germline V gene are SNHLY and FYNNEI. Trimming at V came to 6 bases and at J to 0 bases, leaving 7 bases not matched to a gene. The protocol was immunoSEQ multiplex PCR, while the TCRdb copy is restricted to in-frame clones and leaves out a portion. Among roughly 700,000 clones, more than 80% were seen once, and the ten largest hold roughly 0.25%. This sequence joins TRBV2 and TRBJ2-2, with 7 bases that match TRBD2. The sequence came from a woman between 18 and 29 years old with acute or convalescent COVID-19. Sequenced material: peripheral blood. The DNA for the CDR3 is TGTGCCAGCAGCGACCCGGGACTATCGAACACCGGGGAGCTGTTTTTT. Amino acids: CASSDPGLSNTGELFF.